This T cell receptor beta chain originates from a study of radiation and T cells in renal cell carcinoma. General study points: No pretreatment tumor biopsies were available for baseline clonotypes. In blood, top tumor clones expanded by 2 weeks, shrinking by 4.

Using immunoSEQ multiplex PCR, the repertoire was profiled, and TCRdb retains in-frame clones only, with some absent. This table holds about 140,000 clones, 65% to 90% found once. As regards this clone: The target antigen is unknown.

Time point here: blood 4 weeks post-SBRT, at nephrectomy. Indicated treatment: 15 Gy SBRT to primary tumor, nephrectomy 4 weeks later. The CDR3 is 11 residues long. The TCR originated in a woman between 45 and 65 years old with renal cell carcinoma. The rearrangement links TRBV21-1 to TRBJ1-2. TRBV21-1 is recorded as a pseudogene. The sample was blood, taken from a patient whose treatment included radiotherapy and nephrectomy. DNA for the CDR3: TGTGCCAGCAGCTTAAGAAGAGGCTACACCTTC. This encodes CASSLRRGYTF.